What follows are 11 T cell receptor beta chains derived from one specimen sequenced in a study of regulatory T cells in long-lasting Graves disease. Described time point: newly diagnosed GD, antithyroid drugs for less than 3 months. The TCR library was prepared using RNA isolated from PBMCs. Construction of TCR beta libraries relied on iRepertoire HTBI primers and on Arm-PCR targeting CDR3 regions. TCRdb re-derived calls from the multiplex PCR reads in MiXCR, one entry per CDR3 protein. The sample includes 400,000 to 450,000 distinct CDR3 sequences, around 15% of them seen just once. The sample was also reused in another study, on T cells in Graves' hyperthyroidism and ophthalmopathy.

The specimen was peripheral blood mononuclear cells (PBMCs), collected at new diagnosis, from a patient treated with antithyroid drugs. These receptors were collected from a woman in her 30s with Graves disease.

This clonotype came up many times. The genes are TRBV20-1 and TRBJ2-5, with D possibly being TRBD2 (5 bases). Germline assignment: CDR1 DFQATT and CDR2 SNEGSKA (reference sequence). Trimming removed 6 bases at V and 2 bases at J, with 16 bases between. The CDR3 contains 14 residues. The CDR3 protein is CSATRGYLQETQYF. Written as DNA, the CDR3 is TGCAGTGCCACTCGCGGGTACCTTCAAGAGACCCAGTACTTC.

The J gene is TRBJ1-1, the V gene TRBV4-2; D possibly corresponds to TRBD1 (5 bases). Trimming took 1 base from V and 5 from J, leaving 8 bases between them. Per germline, CDR1 LGHNA and CDR2 YNFKEQ. This CDR3 region has 13 residues. CDR3 in DNA: TGTGCCAGCAGCCAAGTCAGGGATACTGAAGCTTTCTTT. Residues: CASSQVRDTEAFF.

This clonotype appeared many times. This chain uses TRBV20-1 with TRBJ2-7, with TRBD1 matching 7 bases. CDR3 length equals 14 residues. Germline-derived CDR1 and CDR2 are DFQATT and SNEGSKA (reference sequence). V dropped 6 bases and J dropped 0; count of bases not matched to a gene: 8. The chain's CDR3 is CSASGQDLSYEQYF. DNA for the CDR3: TGCAGTGCAAGTGGACAGGATCTCTCCTACGAGCAGTACTTC.

Remarks on this clonotype: This likely stems from a read error, as it lies one base from a far larger clone. The V and J genes are TRBV28 and TRBJ2-1; D possibly uses TRBD1 or TRBD2 (5 bases each). CDR1 and CDR2 from the germline V gene are MDHEN and SYDVKM. The CDR3 totals 19 residues. The DNA of the CDR3 is TGTGCCAGCAGTTATTTGGGACCCACGGTTGGAGACTACTACAATGATCAGTTCTTC. Its protein product is CASSYLGPTVGDYYNDQFF.

The chain is built from TRBV6-1 and TRBJ2-7, with 12 bases identical to TRBD2. Per the germline V gene, CDR1 is MNHNS and CDR2 is SASEGT. CDR3 length equals 14 residues. J gave up 4 bases and V 6 bases, and 4 bases lay outside the gene matches. Here the CDR3 reads CASRRGLAGYEQYF. CDR3 coding DNA: TGTGCCAGCAGGAGGGGACTAGCGGGTTACGAGCAGTACTTC.

This clonotype appeared a few times. V is TRBV6-1 and J is TRBJ2-2; 10 bases align to TRBD2. Germline values: CDR1 MNHNS, CDR2 SASEGT. The CDR3 is 15 amino acids. V trimming: 5 bases; J trimming: 3 bases; junction bases outside the gene matches: 3. CDR3 in DNA: TGTGCCAGCAGTAGCGGGAGGGTGGACACCGGGGAGCTGTTTTTT. Translated: CASSSGRVDTGELFF.

This clonotype was observed many times. The chain links TRBV27 to TRBJ1-2, with TRBD1 matching 8 bases. This CDR3 comprises 17 residues. Germline CDR1 reads MNHEY; CDR2 reads SMNVEV (reference sequence). V was pared by 4 bases and J by 3 bases, with 13 bases of the junction left unmatched. In DNA form, the CDR3 reads TGTGCCAGCAGTTCCACGTCGGCAGGGGGCTCGGACTATGGCTACACCTTC. Protein: CASSSTSAGGSDYGYTF.

This clonotype was observed many times. The CDR3 coding sequence is TGTGCCAGCAGCCCGGGGTGGGAAGTCACAGATACGCAGTATTTT. It encodes CASSPGWEVTDTQYF. This chain uses TRBV7-9 with TRBJ2-3; maybe TRBD2 (5 bases). Germline values: CDR1 SEHNR, CDR2 FQNEAQ (reference sequence). Trimming stripped 5 bases from V and 2 bases from J, with 14 bases between. The CDR3 covers 15 residues.

The chain recombines TRBV19 with TRBJ1-1; D possibly corresponds to TRBD1 (5 bases). CDR1 and CDR2 (germline): LNHDA, SQIVND (reference sequence). Trimming cost V 4 bases and J 5 bases, with 20 bases left between them. The CDR3 totals 16 residues. CDR3 nucleotides: TGTGCCAGTAGTAGGGACGGAGGGGAGTTTGAAACTGAAGCTTTCTTT. Translating it yields CASSRDGGEFETEAFF.

The genes are TRBV19 and TRBJ1-1; the match to TRBD1 covers 7 bases. Per germline, CDR1 LNHDA and CDR2 SQIVND (reference sequence). This CDR3 has 13 residues. J was trimmed by 4 bases and V by 10 bases; bases with no gene match: 9. For the CDR3, the DNA is TGTGCCACCTCACAGGGGTTGGGCACTGAAGCTTTCTTT. Protein product: CATSQGLGTEAFF.

This clonotype was picked up a small number of times. The V and J genes are TRBV6-2 or TRBV6-3 and TRBJ1-5; D is undetermined. Germline V gene lookup returns CDR1 MNHEY and CDR2 SVGEGT. This CDR3 has 16 residues. Trimming stripped 5 bases from V and 2 bases from J, with 16 bases between. CDR3 DNA: TGTGCCAGCAGTACCCCGGGCAGCGGACGCAATCAGCCCCAGCATTTT. Translating it yields CASSTPGSGRNQPQHF.